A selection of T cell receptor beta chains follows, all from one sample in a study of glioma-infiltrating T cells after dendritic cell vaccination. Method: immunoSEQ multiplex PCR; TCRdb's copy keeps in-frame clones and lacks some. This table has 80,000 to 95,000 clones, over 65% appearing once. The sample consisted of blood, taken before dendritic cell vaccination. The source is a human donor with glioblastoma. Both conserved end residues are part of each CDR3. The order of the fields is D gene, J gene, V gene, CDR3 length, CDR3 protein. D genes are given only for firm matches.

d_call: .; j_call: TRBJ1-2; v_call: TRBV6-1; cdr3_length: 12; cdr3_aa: CASMASPYGYTF
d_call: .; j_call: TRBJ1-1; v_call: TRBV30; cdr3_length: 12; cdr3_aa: CAWSEADRGAFF
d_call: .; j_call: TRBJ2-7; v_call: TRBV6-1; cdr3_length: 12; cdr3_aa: CASSPTDYEQYF
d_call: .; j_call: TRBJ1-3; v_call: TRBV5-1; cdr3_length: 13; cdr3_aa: CASSLPRRDTIYF
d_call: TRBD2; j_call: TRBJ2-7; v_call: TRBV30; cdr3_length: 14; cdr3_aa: CAWSASGRAGEQYF
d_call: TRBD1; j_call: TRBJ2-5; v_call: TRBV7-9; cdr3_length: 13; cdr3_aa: CASSQGVVETQYF
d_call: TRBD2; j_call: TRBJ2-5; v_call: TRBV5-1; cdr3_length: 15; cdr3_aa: CASSFTSGGQETQYF
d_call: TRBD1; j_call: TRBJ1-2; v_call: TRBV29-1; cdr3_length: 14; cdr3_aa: CSVDASGQSYGYTF
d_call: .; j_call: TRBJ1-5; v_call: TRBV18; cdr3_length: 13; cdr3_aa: CASSPGGAQPQHF
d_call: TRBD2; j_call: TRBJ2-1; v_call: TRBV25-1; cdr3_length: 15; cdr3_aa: CASSGYPSGRAEQFF
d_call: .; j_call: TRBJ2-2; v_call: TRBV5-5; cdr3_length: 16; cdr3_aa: CASSLDRPRNTGELFF
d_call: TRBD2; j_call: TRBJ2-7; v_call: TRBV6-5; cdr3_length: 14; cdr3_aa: CASRLAGADSQQYF
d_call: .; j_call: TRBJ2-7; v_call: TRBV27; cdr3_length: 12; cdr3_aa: CASSYPGEEQYF
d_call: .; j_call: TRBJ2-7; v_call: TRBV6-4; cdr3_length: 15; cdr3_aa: CASSVVSGGTYEQYF
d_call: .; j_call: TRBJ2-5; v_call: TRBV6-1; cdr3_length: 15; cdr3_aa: CASSEIPNLQEAQYF
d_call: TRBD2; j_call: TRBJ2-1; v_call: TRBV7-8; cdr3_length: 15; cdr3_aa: CASSLAWGRGDEQFF
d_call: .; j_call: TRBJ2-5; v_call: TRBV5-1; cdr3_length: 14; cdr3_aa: CASSLVPGKETQYF
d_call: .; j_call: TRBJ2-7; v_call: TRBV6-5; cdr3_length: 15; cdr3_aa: CASSYGGPGAYEQYF
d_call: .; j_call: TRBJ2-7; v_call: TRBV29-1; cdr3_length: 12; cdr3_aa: CSVEDSFYEQYF
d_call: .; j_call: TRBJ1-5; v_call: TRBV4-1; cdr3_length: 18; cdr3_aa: CASSQGGGPVNSNQPQHF
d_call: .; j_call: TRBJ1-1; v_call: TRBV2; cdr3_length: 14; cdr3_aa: CASSLEGASTEAFF
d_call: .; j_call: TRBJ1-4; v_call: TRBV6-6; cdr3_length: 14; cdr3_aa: CASSYDRVNEKLFF
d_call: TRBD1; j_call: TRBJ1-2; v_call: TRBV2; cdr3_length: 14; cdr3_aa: CASSEEGQGEGYTF
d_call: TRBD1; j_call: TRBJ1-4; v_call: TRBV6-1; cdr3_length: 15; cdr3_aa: CASSPQGAYNEKLFF
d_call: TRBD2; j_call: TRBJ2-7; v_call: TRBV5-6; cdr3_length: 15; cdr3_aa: CASSLRGTSPYEQYF
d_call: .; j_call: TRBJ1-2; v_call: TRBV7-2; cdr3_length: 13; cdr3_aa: CASSLRARGGYTF
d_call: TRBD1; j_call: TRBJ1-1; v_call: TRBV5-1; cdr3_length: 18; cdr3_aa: CASRGAPGQGTLNTEAFF
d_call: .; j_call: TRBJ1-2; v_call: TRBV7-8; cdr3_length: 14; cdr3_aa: CASSLHQRNYGYTF
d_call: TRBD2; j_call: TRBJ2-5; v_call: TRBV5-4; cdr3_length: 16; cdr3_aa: CASSTTSGRGGETQYF
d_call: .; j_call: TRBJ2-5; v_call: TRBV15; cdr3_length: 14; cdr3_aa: CATSGRTPRETQYF
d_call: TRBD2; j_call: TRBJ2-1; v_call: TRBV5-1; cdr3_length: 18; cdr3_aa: CASSLVRLAGEVDNEQFF
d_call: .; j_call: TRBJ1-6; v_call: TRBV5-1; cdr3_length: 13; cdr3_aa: CASSPSINSPLHF
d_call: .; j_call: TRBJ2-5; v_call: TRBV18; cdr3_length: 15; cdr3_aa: CASSPPGRAKETQYF
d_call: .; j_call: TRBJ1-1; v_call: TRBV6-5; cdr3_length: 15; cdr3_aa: CASSYSSSINTEAFF
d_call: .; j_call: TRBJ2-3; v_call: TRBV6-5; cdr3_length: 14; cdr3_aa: CATERRGSTDTQYF
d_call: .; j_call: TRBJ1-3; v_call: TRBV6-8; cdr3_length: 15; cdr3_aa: CASSYSPGEGNTIYF
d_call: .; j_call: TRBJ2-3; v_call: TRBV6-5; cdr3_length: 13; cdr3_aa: CASSTVVADTQYF
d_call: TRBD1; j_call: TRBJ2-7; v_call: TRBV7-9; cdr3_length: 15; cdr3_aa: CASSPQGTVSYEQYF
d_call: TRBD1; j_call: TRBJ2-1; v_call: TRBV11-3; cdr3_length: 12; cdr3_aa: CASWRQGDEQFF
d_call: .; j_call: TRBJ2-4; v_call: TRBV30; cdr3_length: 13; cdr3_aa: CAWTGLAPGIQYF
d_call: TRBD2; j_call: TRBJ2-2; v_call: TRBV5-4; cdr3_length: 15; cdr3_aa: CASSPSGSNTGELFF
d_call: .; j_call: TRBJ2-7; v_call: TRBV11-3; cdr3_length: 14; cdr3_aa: CASSRWDTIYEQYF
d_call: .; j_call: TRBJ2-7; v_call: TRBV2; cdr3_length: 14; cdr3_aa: CASSGRAGGYEQYF
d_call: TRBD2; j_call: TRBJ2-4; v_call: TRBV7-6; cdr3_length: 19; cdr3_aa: CASSLAPSGTNGAKNIQYF
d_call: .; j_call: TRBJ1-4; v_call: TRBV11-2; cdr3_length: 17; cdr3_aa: CASSLAGRGSINEKLFF
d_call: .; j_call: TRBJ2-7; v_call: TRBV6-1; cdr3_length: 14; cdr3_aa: CASLREGGAYEQYF
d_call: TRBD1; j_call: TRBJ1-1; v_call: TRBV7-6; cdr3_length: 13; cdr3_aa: CASKGTGGTEAFF
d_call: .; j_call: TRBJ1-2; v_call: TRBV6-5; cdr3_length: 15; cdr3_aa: CASSYSITGFYGYTF
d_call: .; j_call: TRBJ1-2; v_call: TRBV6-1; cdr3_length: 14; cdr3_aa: CASSSQGSNYGYTF
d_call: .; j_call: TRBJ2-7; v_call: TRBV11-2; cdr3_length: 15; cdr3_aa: CASSKHTGKDHEQYF
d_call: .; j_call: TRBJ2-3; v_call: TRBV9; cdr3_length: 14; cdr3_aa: CASSVELSGDTQYF
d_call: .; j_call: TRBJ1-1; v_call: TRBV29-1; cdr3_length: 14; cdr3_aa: CSAAPGLVDTEAFF
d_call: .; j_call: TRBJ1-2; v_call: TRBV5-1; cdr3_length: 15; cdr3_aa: CASSLAGDPGYGYTF